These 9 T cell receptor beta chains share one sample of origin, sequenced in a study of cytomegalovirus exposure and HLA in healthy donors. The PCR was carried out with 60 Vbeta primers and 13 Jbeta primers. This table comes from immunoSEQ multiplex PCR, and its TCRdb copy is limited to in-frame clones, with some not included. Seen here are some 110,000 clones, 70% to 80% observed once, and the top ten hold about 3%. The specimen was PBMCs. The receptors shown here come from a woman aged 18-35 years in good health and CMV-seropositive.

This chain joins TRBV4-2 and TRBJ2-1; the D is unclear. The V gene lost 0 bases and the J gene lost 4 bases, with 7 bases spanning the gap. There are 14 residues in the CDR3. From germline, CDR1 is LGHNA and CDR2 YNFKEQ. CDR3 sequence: CASSQEHLYNEQFF. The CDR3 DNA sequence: TGTGCCAGCAGCCAAGAGCACTTGTACAATGAGCAGTTCTTC.

CDR3 sequence reads: CASSVSGAGNYGYTF. The CDR3 DNA reads as TGTGCCAGCAGCGTCTCAGGGGCGGGTAACTATGGCTACACCTTC. The V gene is TRBV9, the J gene TRBJ1-2; D perhaps matches TRBD1 (6 bases). Between the trimmed V and J ends, which lost 2 bases and 1 base, there was a span of 12 bases. This CDR3 spans 15 amino acids. Germline values: CDR1 SGDLS, CDR2 YYNGEE.

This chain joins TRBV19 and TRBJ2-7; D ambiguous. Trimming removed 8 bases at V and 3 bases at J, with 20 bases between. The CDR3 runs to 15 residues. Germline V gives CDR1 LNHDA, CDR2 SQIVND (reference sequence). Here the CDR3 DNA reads TGTGCCAGTCGATCTAGTAACGCTCTTTTCTACGAGCAGTACTTC. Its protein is CASRSSNALFYEQYF. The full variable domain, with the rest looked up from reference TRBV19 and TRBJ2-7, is DGGITQSPKYLFRKEGQNVTLSCEQNLNHDAMYWYRQDPGQGLRLIYYSQIVNDFQKGDIAEGYSVSREKKESFPLTVTSAQKNPTAFYLCASRSSNALFYEQYFGPGTRLTVT.

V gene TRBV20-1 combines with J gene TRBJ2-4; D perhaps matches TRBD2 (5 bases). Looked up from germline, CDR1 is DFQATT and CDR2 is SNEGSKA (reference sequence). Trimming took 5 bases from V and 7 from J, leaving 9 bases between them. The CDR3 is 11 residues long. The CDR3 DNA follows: TGCAGTGCTCGGACTCGTAACATTCAGTACTTC. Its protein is CSARTRNIQYF.

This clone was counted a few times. The CDR3, as DNA: TGTGCCAGCAGCTTACCATCACAAGAGACCCAGTACTTC. Its translation: CASSLPSQETQYF. The chain employs TRBV7-3 and TRBJ2-5; D is uncertain. CDR1 and CDR2 from the germline V gene are SGHTA and FQGTGA. V lost 2 bases, J lost 2 bases, and 6 bases lay in between. The length of the CDR3 is 13 residues.

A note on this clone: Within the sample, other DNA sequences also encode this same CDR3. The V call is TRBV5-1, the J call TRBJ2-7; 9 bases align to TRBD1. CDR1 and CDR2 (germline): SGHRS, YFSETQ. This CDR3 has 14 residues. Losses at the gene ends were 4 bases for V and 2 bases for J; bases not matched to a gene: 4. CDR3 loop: CASSLRQGAYEQYF. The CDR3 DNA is TGCGCCAGCAGCCTGAGACAGGGGGCCTACGAGCAGTACTTC.

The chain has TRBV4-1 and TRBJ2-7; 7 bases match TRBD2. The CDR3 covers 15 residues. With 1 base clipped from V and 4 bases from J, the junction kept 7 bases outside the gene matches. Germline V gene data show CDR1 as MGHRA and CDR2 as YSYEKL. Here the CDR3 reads CASSQVQRGGYEQYF. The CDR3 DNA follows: TGCGCCAGCAGCCAAGTACAGCGGGGCGGTTACGAGCAGTACTTC.

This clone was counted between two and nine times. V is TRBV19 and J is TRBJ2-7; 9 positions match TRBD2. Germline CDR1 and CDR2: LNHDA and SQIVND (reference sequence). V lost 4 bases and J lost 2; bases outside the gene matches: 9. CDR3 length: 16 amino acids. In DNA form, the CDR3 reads TGTGCCAGTAGTACCGGTGGGGGACTAGCAGCCTACGAGCAGTACTTC. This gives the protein CASSTGGGLAAYEQYF. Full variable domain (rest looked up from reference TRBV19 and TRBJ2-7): DGGITQSPKYLFRKEGQNVTLSCEQNLNHDAMYWYRQDPGQGLRLIYYSQIVNDFQKGDIAEGYSVSREKKESFPLTVTSAQKNPTAFYLCASSTGGGLAAYEQYFGPGTRLTVT.

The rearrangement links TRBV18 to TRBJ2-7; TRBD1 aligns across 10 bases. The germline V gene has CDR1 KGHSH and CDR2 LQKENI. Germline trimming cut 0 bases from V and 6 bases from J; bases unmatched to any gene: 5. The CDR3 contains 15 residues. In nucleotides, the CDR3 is TGTGCCAGCTCACCACCGGACAGGGGGGTCACCGAGCAGTACTTC. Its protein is CASSPPDRGVTEQYF.